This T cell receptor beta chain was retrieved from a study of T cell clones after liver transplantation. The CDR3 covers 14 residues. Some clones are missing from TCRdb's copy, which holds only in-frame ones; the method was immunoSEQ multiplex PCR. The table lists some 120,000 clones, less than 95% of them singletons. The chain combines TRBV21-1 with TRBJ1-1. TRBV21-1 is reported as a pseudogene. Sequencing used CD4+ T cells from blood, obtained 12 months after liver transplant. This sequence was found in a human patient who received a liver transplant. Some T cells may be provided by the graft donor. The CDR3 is CASSNAGVRTEAFF. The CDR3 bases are TGTGCCAGCAGCAACGCTGGGGTGCGGACTGAAGCTTTCTTT.